Sequencing of this T cell receptor (beta chain) was carried out in a study of blood T cell repertoires in COVID-19. Libraries were prepared by immunoSEQ multiplex PCR; TCRdb keeps only in-frame clonotypes and omits some of them. In the table there are roughly 120,000 clones, about four fifths of which are singletons. CDR3 length: 14 amino acids. Trimming took 0 bases from V and 11 from J, leaving 11 bases between them. Germline V gene data show CDR1 as MGHDK and CDR2 as SYGVNS. The receptor comes from a woman in her thirties or forties with acute or convalescent COVID-19. The rearrangement links TRBV25-1 to TRBJ1-6; D uncertain. Sequencing input: peripheral blood. The CDR3 loop reads CASSEYHVLAPLHF. DNA of the CDR3: TGTGCCAGCAGTGAATATCATGTATTAGCACCCCTCCACTTT.